The rows below give T cell receptor beta chains drawn from one sample of a study of blood T cell repertoires in COVID-19. Sequencing used immunoSEQ multiplex PCR; TCRdb keeps in-frame clones, though not all of them. The profile shows approximately 300,000 clones, around 86% of them singletons. Sample: PBMCs or T cells enriched from blood (not recorded which). These receptors were obtained from a woman younger than 30 who had recovered from COVID-19. CDR3s include the opening cysteine and the closing phenylalanine or tryptophan. A D gene is named only where the DNA matches it firmly. Clone size is given for some rows only: seen once, a few or many times, or a class if the clone is expanded.

v_gene	d_gene	abundance	j_gene	CDR3aa	CDR3nt
TRBV23-1	.	.	TRBJ1-6	CASSGGGSNSPLHF	TGCGCCAGCAGTGGGGGGGGATCTAATTCACCCCTCCACTTT
TRBV2	.	.	TRBJ1-2	CASSEAAEGAGYTF	TGTGCCAGCAGTGAGGCAGCCGAAGGGGCGGGCTACACCTTC
TRBV9	.	once	TRBJ1-1	CASSVQNTEAFF	TGTGCCAGCAGCGTTCAGAACACTGAAGCTTTCTTT
TRBV5-1	TRBD2	.	TRBJ2-3	CASSWHLAGGRTDTQYF	TGCGCCAGCAGCTGGCATCTAGCGGGAGGGAGGACAGATACGCAGTATTTT
TRBV3-1/TRBV3-2	.	.	TRBJ2-7	CASSLSGTYEQYF	TGTGCCAGCAGCCTTTCCGGGACATACGAGCAGTACTTC
TRBV9	.	.	TRBJ2-2	CASSVVPGAGGELFF	TGTGCCAGCAGCGTTGTCCCAGGGGCTGGAGGGGAGCTGTTTTTT
TRBV7-9	TRBD1	.	TRBJ1-2	CASSLVEGALQGYTF	TGTGCCAGCAGCTTAGTCGAGGGGGCTTTACAGGGCTACACCTTC
TRBV5-1	TRBD1	.	TRBJ1-4	CASSLATGAGEKLFF	TGCGCCAGCAGCTTGGCCACAGGGGCAGGCGAAAAACTGTTTTTT
TRBV9	TRBD1	.	TRBJ2-5	CASSSTTGEQETQYF	TGTGCCAGCAGCTCTACCACAGGGGAGCAAGAGACCCAGTACTTC
TRBV29-1	TRBD2	.	TRBJ2-1	CSVENPGGGPNNGEQFF	TGCAGCGTTGAAAACCCGGGAGGGGGGCCAAATAATGGTGAGCAGTTCTTC
TRBV5-4	.	.	TRBJ2-4	CASSLGSVKNIQYF	TGTGCCAGCAGCTTGGGGTCAGTCAAAAACATTCAGTACTTC
TRBV10-3	.	.	TRBJ2-2	CAISEPYINTGELFF	TGTGCCATCAGTGAGCCCTATATTAACACCGGGGAGCTGTTTTTT
TRBV6-4	.	once	TRBJ2-3	CASREGRLSTDTQYF	TGTGCCAGCAGGGAGGGCCGGCTTAGCACAGATACGCAGTATTTT
TRBV28	.	.	TRBJ2-7	CASTTPGGDSYEQYF	TGTGCCAGCACCACACCCGGCGGAGACTCCTACGAGCAGTACTTC
TRBV4-1	.	.	TRBJ1-2	CASKARGRGNGYTF	TGCGCCAGCAAGGCCCGGGGGAGAGGGAATGGCTACACCTTC
TRBV7-3	.	.	TRBJ2-1	CASSSTGSPYNEQFF	TGTGCCAGCAGCTCCACAGGGTCCCCCTACAATGAGCAGTTCTTC
TRBV29-1	.	.	TRBJ2-3	CSVVGGGSFGTDTQYF	TGCAGCGTTGTGGGAGGAGGGAGCTTCGGCACAGATACGCAGTATTTT
TRBV6-5	.	.	TRBJ1-2	CASSYTVLGVGGYTF	TGTGCCAGCAGTTACACAGTTCTGGGAGTCGGGGGCTACACCTTC
TRBV12-3/TRBV12-4	.	.	TRBJ1-1	CASSSYAGTEAFF	TGTGCCAGCAGCTCTTATGCAGGCACTGAAGCTTTCTTT
TRBV5-5	TRBD1	.	TRBJ1-4	CASSSRQGEGEKLFF	TGTGCCAGCAGCTCCCGACAGGGCGAGGGTGAAAAACTGTTTTTT
TRBV18	.	.	TRBJ1-1	CASSPRVRTEAFF	TGTGCCAGCTCACCACGGGTCAGGACTGAAGCTTTCTTT
TRBV11-3	.	few	TRBJ2-2	CASSLLNTGELFF	TGTGCCAGCAGCTTACTCAACACCGGGGAGCTGTTTTTT
TRBV30	.	.	TRBJ1-2	CAWNSFPPRASNYGYTF	TGTGCCTGGAACTCTTTTCCCCCGAGGGCTTCTAACTATGGCTACACCTTC
TRBV27	TRBD2	.	TRBJ2-1	CASSYLASGSHNEQFF	TGTGCCAGCAGTTACCTAGCTAGCGGGAGTCACAATGAGCAGTTCTTC
TRBV3-1/TRBV3-2	TRBD1	.	TRBJ1-4	CASSQDPGQLDSTNEKLFF	TGTGCCAGCAGCCAAGATCCGGGACAGCTCGATAGTACTAATGAAAAACTGTTTTTT
TRBV7-9	.	.	TRBJ1-1	CASSLGSLWNTEAFF	TGTGCCAGCAGCTTAGGGAGTCTCTGGAACACTGAAGCTTTCTTT
TRBV9	TRBD1	.	TRBJ1-2	CASSVGRTGTSYGYTF	TGTGCCAGCAGCGTAGGGCGGACAGGCACTTCCTATGGCTACACCTTC
TRBV7-9	.	.	TRBJ1-5	CASSSSGDPGPQHF	TGTGCCAGCAGCTCGTCGGGGGACCCCGGGCCCCAGCATTTT
TRBV6-5	TRBD2	.	TRBJ2-7	CASSLTSGETYEQYF	TGTGCCAGCAGTCTTACTAGCGGGGAGACCTACGAGCAGTACTTC
TRBV19	TRBD1	once	TRBJ1-6	CASSFRTGENSPLHF	TGTGCCAGTAGTTTTAGGACAGGGGAGAATTCACCCCTCCACTTT
TRBV28	.	.	TRBJ1-2	CASSFFTGTIGYTF	TGTGCCAGCAGTTTTTTCACAGGAACTATAGGCTACACCTTC
TRBV19	.	.	TRBJ2-7	CASRGTGQDYEQYF	TGTGCCAGTCGCGGGACCGGACAGGACTACGAGCAGTACTTC
TRBV7-2	.	.	TRBJ1-1	CASSHQQGIAEAFF	TGTGCCAGCAGCCATCAACAGGGTATTGCTGAAGCTTTCTTT
TRBV28	TRBD2	.	TRBJ2-1	CASSRSGTNEQFF	TGTGCCAGCAGTCGTAGCGGGACCAATGAGCAGTTCTTC
TRBV10-3	TRBD1	.	TRBJ1-6	CATRQGARNSPLHF	TGTGCCACCAGACAGGGGGCACGTAATTCACCCCTCCACTTT
TRBV28	.	.	TRBJ1-3	CASSLSLPSGPGDTIYF	TGTGCCAGCAGTTTATCCCTCCCCAGCGGACCAGGAGACACCATATATTTT
TRBV5-8	.	.	TRBJ1-5	CASSSSMAGIPQPQHF	TGTGCCAGCAGCTCGTCCATGGCAGGGATCCCTCAGCCCCAGCATTTT
TRBV2	TRBD1	.	TRBJ1-6	CASRLTGGFLYNSPLHF	TGTGCCAGCAGGCTCACAGGGGGCTTCTTGTATAATTCACCCCTCCACTTT
TRBV7-3	.	.	TRBJ1-5	CASSSTVSNQPQHF	TGTGCCAGCAGCTCCACAGTGAGCAATCAGCCCCAGCATTTT
TRBV30	.	.	TRBJ1-2	CAWSAKPLNYGYTF	TGTGCCTGGAGTGCGAAGCCCCTTAACTATGGCTACACCTTC
TRBV30	.	.	TRBJ2-3	CASAWAQGTDTQYF	TGTGCCTCCGCGTGGGCACAAGGCACAGATACGCAGTATTTT
TRBV28	TRBD2	.	TRBJ2-7	CASSSSPTSGSHEQYF	TGTGCCAGCAGTTCCAGTCCGACTAGCGGGAGCCACGAGCAGTACTTC
TRBV5-1	TRBD1	few	TRBJ1-2	CASSLESTGSGYGYTF	TGCGCCAGCAGCTTGGAATCGACAGGGTCCGGGTATGGCTACACCTTC